Following are 21 T cell receptor beta chains from one sample sequenced in a study of metastatic and nonmetastatic thyroid tumors. Among the patients, none had received any treatment before thyroid surgery. Using MiXCR, TCRdb reanalyzed the PCR reads. The data hold 25,000 to 30,000 clones, with roughly 15% observed a single time. The sample comprised blood. The origin of the receptors is a male donor with papillary thyroid cancer or a benign thyroid nodule (not recorded which). Some clones in this sample may be carry-over from other donors' samples.

This clone was recorded many times. The chain has TRBV30 and TRBJ1-2, with D possibly TRBD1 on 5 matching bases. There are 14 residues in the CDR3. Germline V lookup: CDR1 GTSNPN, CDR2 SVGIG (reference sequence). V was cut by 0 bases and J by 3 bases, with 11 bases left in between. The chain's CDR3 is CAWSVSGVYYGYTF. As DNA, the CDR3 is TGTGCCTGGAGTGTATCGGGGGTATACTATGGCTACACCTTC.

With regard to this clone: Relative to the germline gene, one junction end is altered; a read error may explain this. V is TRBV7-3 and J is TRBJ2-1; D remains unclear. Germline values: CDR1 SGHTA, CDR2 FQGTGA. CDR3 length: 15 residues. The CDR3 DNA sequence: TGTGCCAGTAGCCCCTTTTTTGGCTCCTACAATGAGCAGCTCTTC. This encodes CASSPFFGSYNEQLF.

This clone occurred once. The chain employs TRBV5-5 and TRBJ2-1; weak D call: TRBD2 (5 bases). The germline V and J ends were trimmed by 0 bases and 3 bases, with 10 bases remaining between them. Germline values: CDR1 SGHKS, CDR2 YYEKEE (reference sequence). CDR3 length equals 15 residues. The CDR3 region is CASSLASGGYNEQFF. CDR3 DNA sequence: TGTGCCAGCAGCTTGGCAAGCGGAGGCTACAATGAGCAGTTCTTC.

Ten or more counts support this clone. This chain joins TRBV6-6 and TRBJ1-1; D might be TRBD1 (5 bases). This CDR3 has 15 amino acids. CDR1 is MNHNY, CDR2 SVGAGI, per germline (reference sequence). The V end was cut by 2 bases, the J end by 10 bases, with 20 bases between. CDR3 loop: CASSYPRRDPIGAFF. CDR3 in DNA: TGTGCCAGCAGTTACCCTCGCAGGGACCCCATTGGAGCTTTCTTT.

Only a few counts were recorded for this clone. V is TRBV28 and J is TRBJ1-1; no definite D call. V shed 6 bases and J shed 8 bases, with 16 bases lying between them. Germline V CDR1 and CDR2: MDHEN, SYDVKM. The CDR3 sequence is 13 residues long. DNA for the CDR3: TGTGCCAGCAGCTTCCGCGGGCGAGGAGAAGCTTTCTTT. Its protein product is CASSFRGRGEAFF. Combining the CDR3 with reference TRBV28 and TRBJ1-1 gives the whole variable domain DVKVTQSSRYLVKRTGEKVFLECVQDMDHENMFWYRQDPGLGLRLIYFSYDVKMKEKGDIPEGYSVSREKKERFSLILESASTNQTSMYLCASSFRGRGEAFFGQGTRLTVV.

The gene calls are TRBV5-1 and TRBJ2-5; TRBD2 aligns across 11 bases. The germline V gene has CDR1 SGHRS and CDR2 YFSETQ. J gave up 5 bases and V 9 bases, and 15 bases lay outside the gene matches. The CDR3 totals 16 residues. The CDR3 loop is CAIILGTSGKTETQYF. The CDR3, as DNA: TGCGCCATCATCTTGGGGACTAGCGGCAAAACGGAGACCCAGTACTTC.

This clone was seen ten or more times. The V and J genes are TRBV5-1 and TRBJ2-1; D gene unclear. The CDR3 has 13 residues. Germline V gives CDR1 SGHRS, CDR2 YFSETQ. V shed 2 bases and J shed 8 bases, with 11 bases lying between them. Here the CDR3 reads CASSLDLKDEQFF. The CDR3 coding sequence is TGCGCCAGCAGCTTAGACCTTAAGGATGAGCAGTTCTTC.

At least ten counts were recorded for this clone. The chain has TRBV6-5 and TRBJ2-1; the D gene is possibly TRBD2 (6 bases). Trimming stripped 0 bases from V and 0 bases from J, with 9 bases between. Per the germline V gene, CDR1 is MNHEY and CDR2 is SVGAGI. The CDR3 spans 16 residues. CDR3 in amino acids: CASSYSLAFSYNEQFF. CDR3 DNA sequence: TGTGCCAGCAGTTACTCCCTAGCGTTCTCCTACAATGAGCAGTTCTTC.

This clone was counted at least ten times. CDR3 sequence (DNA): TGTGCCAGCAGCCGAACGGGGGGGGGAGAGTTAGGAAACGAGCAGTACTTC. Its translation: CASSRTGGGELGNEQYF. V and J are TRBV4-2 and TRBJ2-7, with 8 bases identical to TRBD2. The germline CDR1 and CDR2 sequences are LGHNA and YNFKEQ. The CDR3 is 17 residues long. V trimming: 4 bases; J trimming: 5 bases; junction bases outside the gene matches: 16.

The rearrangement joins TRBV20-1 to TRBJ2-1; 10 positions agree with TRBD2. V gave up 5 bases and J gave up 9 bases; unmatched junction bases: 10. This CDR3 region has 14 residues. Germline V gene data show CDR1 as DFQATT and CDR2 as SNEGSKA (reference sequence). CDR3 nucleotides: TGCAGTGCTCGGCTAGCGGGAGTGGGCGGTGAGCAGTTCTTC. As protein: CSARLAGVGGEQFF.

This clone was counted ten times or more. The rearrangement joins TRBV6-1 to TRBJ2-7; D gene unclear. V was shortened by 5 bases and J by 2 bases, with 19 bases between the two germline ends. The CDR3 runs to 16 residues. Germline V gene data show CDR1 as MNHNS and CDR2 as SASEGT. CDR3 in DNA: TGTGCCAGCAGTCCAGTCGTGGGTAGTTCTCCCTACGAGCAGTACTTC. This codes for CASSPVVGSSPYEQYF.

This clone was detected a few times. This chain links TRBV6-1 with TRBJ2-7; tentatively, D is TRBD1 or TRBD2 (5 bases each). Per germline, CDR1 MNHNS and CDR2 SASEGT. The CDR3 length is 17 residues. Trimming cost V 9 bases and J 2 bases, with 26 bases left between them. The CDR3 DNA reads TGTGCCAGAATAAATCTAAAAACCGGGACGGACACCTACGAGCAGTACTTC. As protein: CARINLKTGTDTYEQYF.

As concerns this clone: Other DNA sequences of this sample code for an identical CDR3. This chain connects TRBV19 to TRBJ1-2, with D unresolved. Germline values: CDR1 LNHDA, CDR2 SQIVND (reference sequence). V lost 4 bases and J lost 7, with 16 bases in between. The CDR3 has 14 amino acids. As DNA, the CDR3 is TGTGCCAGTAGTACCCGTGACCGTGTAGTTGGCTACACCTTC. This sequence encodes CASSTRDRVVGYTF.

This clone was recorded many times. The V call is TRBV20-1, the J call TRBJ2-2, with TRBD2 matching over 7 bases. This CDR3 comprises 12 residues. Germline loops: CDR1 DFQATT, CDR2 SNEGSKA (reference sequence). With 5 bases clipped from V and 6 bases from J, the junction kept 3 bases outside the gene matches. This CDR3 reads CSAGGVAGELFF. Here the CDR3 DNA reads TGCAGTGCTGGGGGGGTGGCCGGGGAGCTGTTTTTT.

Of note for this clone: Germline is not matched at one junction end, which may reflect a read error. This chain links TRBV7-8 with TRBJ1-1; the D gene is possibly TRBD1 (6 bases). The CDR3 has 16 amino acids. CDR1 is SGHVS, CDR2 FQNEAQ, per germline. The CDR3 coding sequence is TGTGCCAGTAGCTTAGCTGGGACATGGGTGAACACTGAAGCTTTCTTT. It codes for CASSLAGTWVNTEAFF.

This clone was picked up a small number of times. This chain joins TRBV6-5 and TRBJ2-2; TRBD2 aligns across 13 bases. From germline, CDR1 is MNHEY and CDR2 SVGAGI. There are 18 residues in the CDR3. V shed 0 bases, J shed 3 bases, and the junction held 4 bases outside the gene matches. The CDR3 is CASSYSGTSGAHTGELFF. The CDR3 nucleotides are TGTGCCAGCAGTTACTCCGGGACTAGCGGGGCCCACACCGGGGAGCTGTTTTTT.

The chain employs TRBV11-3 and TRBJ1-1; possible D gene TRBD1, 6 bases. The germline V and J ends were trimmed by 5 bases and 5 bases, with 18 bases remaining between them. The length of the CDR3 is 15 residues. Germline CDR1 reads SGHNT; CDR2 reads YENEEA. The CDR3 is CASSTRERGATEAFF. In DNA form, the CDR3 reads TGTGCCAGCAGCACCCGGGAGAGGGGGGCGACTGAAGCTTTCTTT.

There are a few counts of this clone. J is TRBJ2-7 and V is TRBV6-1; 11 nucleotides agree with TRBD2. CDR3 length: 12 amino acids. Per the germline V gene, CDR1 is MNHNS and CDR2 is SASEGT. Trimming removed 8 bases from V and 7 bases from J; junction bases left unmatched: 4. The CDR3 coding sequence is TGTGCCAGCGGGCTAGCGGGAGGAGAGCAGTACTTC. Translated: CASGLAGGEQYF.

This clone was seen more than once but under ten times. The chain has TRBV20-1 and TRBJ2-1; D is perhaps TRBD1 (5 bases). This CDR3 region has 11 residues. The germline V and J ends were trimmed by 6 bases and 10 bases, with 13 bases remaining between them. Germline CDR1 and CDR2: DFQATT and SNEGSKA (reference sequence). The CDR3 DNA follows: TGCAGTGCCGAAGGCAGGACAGAGCAGTTCTTC. This gives the protein CSAEGRTEQFF.

This clone has ten or more counts. The genes are TRBV4-1 and TRBJ1-1; D not certain. The V end lost 1 base, the J end lost 1 base, and 4 bases lay between the germline ends. The germline CDR1 and CDR2 sequences are MGHRA and YSYEKL. This CDR3 is 13 amino acids long. CDR3 in amino acids: CASSQGQNTEAFF. For the CDR3, the DNA is TGCGCCAGCAGCCAAGGTCAGAACACTGAAGCTTTCTTT.

For this clone: One end of the junction does not line up with germline, which may come from a read error. V usage is TRBV12-3 or TRBV12-4 and J usage is TRBJ2-3; 10 bases line up with TRBD2. The CDR3 contains 14 residues. CDR3 loop: CASAASGSTYTQYF. The DNA of the CDR3 is TGTGCCAGCGCTGCTAGCGGGAGCACATATACTCAGTATTTT.